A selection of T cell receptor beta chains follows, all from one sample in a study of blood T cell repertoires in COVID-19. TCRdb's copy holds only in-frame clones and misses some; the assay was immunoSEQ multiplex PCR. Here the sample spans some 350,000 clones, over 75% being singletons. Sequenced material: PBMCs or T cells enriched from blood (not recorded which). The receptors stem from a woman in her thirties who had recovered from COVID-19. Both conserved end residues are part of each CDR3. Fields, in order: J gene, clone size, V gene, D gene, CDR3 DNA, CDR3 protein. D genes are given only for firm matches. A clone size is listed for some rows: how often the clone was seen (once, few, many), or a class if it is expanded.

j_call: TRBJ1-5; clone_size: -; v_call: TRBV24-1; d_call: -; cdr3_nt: TGTGCCACCAGTGAGAGTAATCAGCCCCAGCATTTT; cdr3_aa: CATSESNQPQHF
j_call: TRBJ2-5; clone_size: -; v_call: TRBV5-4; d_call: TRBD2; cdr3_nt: TGTGCCAGCAGCTTGGCTAGCGGGAGAGAGACCCAGTACTTC; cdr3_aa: CASSLASGRETQYF
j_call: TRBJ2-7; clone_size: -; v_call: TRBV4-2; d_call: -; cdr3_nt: TGTGCCAGCAGCCAACTACTTGAATACGAGCAGTACTTC; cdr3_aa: CASSQLLEYEQYF
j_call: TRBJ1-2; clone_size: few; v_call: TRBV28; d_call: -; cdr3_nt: TGTGCCAGCAGTAAGAGACTAGGAGTGGCCTATGGCTACACCTTC; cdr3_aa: CASSKRLGVAYGYTF
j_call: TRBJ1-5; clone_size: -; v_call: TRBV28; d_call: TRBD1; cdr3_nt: TGTGCCAGCAGGAGTAATCTAGGACAGGGGGCAGGGCAGCCCCAGCATTTT; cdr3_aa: CASRSNLGQGAGQPQHF
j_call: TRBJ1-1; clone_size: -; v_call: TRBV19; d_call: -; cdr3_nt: TGTGCCAGTAGTATAGGTGGCCCCATGAACACTGAAGCTTTCTTT; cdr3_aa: CASSIGGPMNTEAFF
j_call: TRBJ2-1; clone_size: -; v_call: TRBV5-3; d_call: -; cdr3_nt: TGTGCCAGAAGCAACCGCACGGGGGTCTCCTACAATGAGCAGTTCTTC; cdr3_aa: CARSNRTGVSYNEQFF
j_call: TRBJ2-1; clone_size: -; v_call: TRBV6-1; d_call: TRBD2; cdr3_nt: TGTGCCAGCAGTGAGGGGACTACACCCTACAATGAGCAGTTCTTC; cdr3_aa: CASSEGTTPYNEQFF
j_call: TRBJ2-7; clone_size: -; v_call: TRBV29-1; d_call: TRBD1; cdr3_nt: TGCAGCGTTTGCTTCTCGGGACAGGGGGCTTACGAGCAGTACTTC; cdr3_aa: CSVCFSGQGAYEQYF
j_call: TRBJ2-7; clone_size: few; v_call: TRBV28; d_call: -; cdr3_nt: TGTGCCAGCAGCACTCAATACGAGCAGTACTTC; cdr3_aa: CASSTQYEQYF
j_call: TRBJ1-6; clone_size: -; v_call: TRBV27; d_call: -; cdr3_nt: TGTGCCAGCAGCCCCCTTACCCTACGAGGTAATTCACCCCTCCACTTT; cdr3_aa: CASSPLTLRGNSPLHF
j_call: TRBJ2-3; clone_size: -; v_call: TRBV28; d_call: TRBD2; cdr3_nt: TGTGCCAGCAGTTCCCTACTAGCGGGAGGGTACAATACGCAGTATTTT; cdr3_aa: CASSSLLAGGYNTQYF
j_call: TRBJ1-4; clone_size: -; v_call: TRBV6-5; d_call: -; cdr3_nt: TGTACCGCGGAGCAGCGCCCGGGTGAAAAACTGTTTTTT; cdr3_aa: CTAEQRPGEKLFF
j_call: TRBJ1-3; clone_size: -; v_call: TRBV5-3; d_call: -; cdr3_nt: TGTGCCAGAAGCTTTGAACCCCAAACCCAGGGGCAGTTACACTCTGGAAACACCATATATTTT; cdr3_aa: CARSFEPQTQGQLHSGNTIYF
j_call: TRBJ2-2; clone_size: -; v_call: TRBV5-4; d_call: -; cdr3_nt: TGTGCCAGCAGCTCGGAGGGGCCCGGGGAGCTGTTTTTT; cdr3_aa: CASSSEGPGELFF
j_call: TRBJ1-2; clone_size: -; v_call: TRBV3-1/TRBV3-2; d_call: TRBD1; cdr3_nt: TGTGCCAGCAGCCAAGATGGAGGCCAGGGGGCTAACTATGGCTACACCTTC; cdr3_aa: CASSQDGGQGANYGYTF
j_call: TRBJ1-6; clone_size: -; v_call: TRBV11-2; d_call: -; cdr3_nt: TGTGCCAGCAGCTTAAGGAGCCGGGGGAGCCTTAATTCACCCCTCCACTTT; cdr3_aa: CASSLRSRGSLNSPLHF
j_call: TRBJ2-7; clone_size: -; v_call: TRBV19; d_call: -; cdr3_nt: TGTGCCAGTAGTACTCCAGACAACTCCTACGAGCAGTACTTC; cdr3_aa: CASSTPDNSYEQYF
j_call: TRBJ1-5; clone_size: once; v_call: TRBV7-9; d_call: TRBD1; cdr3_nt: TGTGCCAGCAGCCTCGGGACAGCCGGGCCCCAGCATTTT; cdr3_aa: CASSLGTAGPQHF
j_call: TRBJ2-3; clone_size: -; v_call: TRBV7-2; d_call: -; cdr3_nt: TGTGCCAGCAGCTTAGATTTGTTAACGCAGTATTTT; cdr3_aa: CASSLDLLTQYF
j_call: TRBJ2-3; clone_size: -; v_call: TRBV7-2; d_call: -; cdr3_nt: TGTGCCAGCAGCTTAGTTTTGGGCCGGAGCACAGATACGCAGTATTTT; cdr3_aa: CASSLVLGRSTDTQYF
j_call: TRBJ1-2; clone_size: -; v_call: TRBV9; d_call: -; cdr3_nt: TGTGCCAGCAGCGCCCCCCGGGGCTACACCTTC; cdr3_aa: CASSAPRGYTF
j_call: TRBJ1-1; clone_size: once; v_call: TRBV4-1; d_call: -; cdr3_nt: TGCGCCAGCAGCTTGTCGGGGGACACTGAAGCTTTCTTT; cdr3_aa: CASSLSGDTEAFF
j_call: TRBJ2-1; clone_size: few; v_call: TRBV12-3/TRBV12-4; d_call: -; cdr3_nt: TGTGCCAGCAGGGGACCGGGGGTGTCGTTCTTC; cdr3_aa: CASRGPGVSFF
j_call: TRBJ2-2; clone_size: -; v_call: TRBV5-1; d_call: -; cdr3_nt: TGCGCCAGCAGCTTGAATGCGAGGAACACCGGGGAGCTGTTTTTT; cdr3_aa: CASSLNARNTGELFF
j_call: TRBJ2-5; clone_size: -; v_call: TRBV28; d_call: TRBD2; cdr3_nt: TGTGCCAGCAGTTTGACTAGCGTTGGGCAAGAGACCCAGTACTTC; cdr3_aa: CASSLTSVGQETQYF
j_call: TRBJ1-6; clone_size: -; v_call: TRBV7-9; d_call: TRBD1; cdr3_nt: TGTGCCAGCAGCCAGTTGGGACAGGCTGCCTATAATTCACCCCTCCACTTT; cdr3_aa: CASSQLGQAAYNSPLHF
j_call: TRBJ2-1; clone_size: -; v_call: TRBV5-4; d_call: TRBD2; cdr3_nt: TGTGCCAGCAGCTTGGGCGGGAGCTACAATGAGCAGTTCTTC; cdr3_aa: CASSLGGSYNEQFF
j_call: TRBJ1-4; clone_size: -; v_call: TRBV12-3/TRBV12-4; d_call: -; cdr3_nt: TGTGCCAGCCACCCGGACGCCCCGGGGAAACTGTTTTTT; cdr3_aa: CASHPDAPGKLFF
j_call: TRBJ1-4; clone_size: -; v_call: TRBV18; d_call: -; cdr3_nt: TGTGCCAGCTCACCACCAGAACAGAGATCTAATGAAAAACTGTTTTTT; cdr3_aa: CASSPPEQRSNEKLFF
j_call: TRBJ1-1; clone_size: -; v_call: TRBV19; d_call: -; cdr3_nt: TGTGCCAGTAGGCGAGACAGCATGAACACTGAAGCTTTCTTT; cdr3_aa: CASRRDSMNTEAFF
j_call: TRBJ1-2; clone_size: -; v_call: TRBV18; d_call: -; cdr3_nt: TGTGCCAGCTCACAATCCCGGGGTGATGGCTACACCTTC; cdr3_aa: CASSQSRGDGYTF
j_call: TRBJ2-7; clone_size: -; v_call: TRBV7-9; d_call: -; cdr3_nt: TGTGCCAGCATGGGCGGGGAACGGTACGAGCAGTACTTC; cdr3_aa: CASMGGERYEQYF
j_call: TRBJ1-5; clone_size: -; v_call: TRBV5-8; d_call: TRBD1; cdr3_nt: TGTGCCAGCAGCTTCGGACAGGGGAGTCAGCCCCAGCATTTT; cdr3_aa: CASSFGQGSQPQHF
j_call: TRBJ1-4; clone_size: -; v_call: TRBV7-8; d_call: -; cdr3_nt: TGTGCCAGCAGCTTAGACAGATCAACTAATGAAAAACTGTTTTTT; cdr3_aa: CASSLDRSTNEKLFF
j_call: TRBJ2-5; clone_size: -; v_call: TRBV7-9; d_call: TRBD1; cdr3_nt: TGTGCCAGCAGCTTGACAGGGGCTAGTCAAGAGACCCAGTACTTC; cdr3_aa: CASSLTGASQETQYF
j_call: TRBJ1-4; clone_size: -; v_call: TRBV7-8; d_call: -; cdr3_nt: TGTGCCAGCAGCCAGTTAGGGGTAACTAATGAAAAACTGTTTTTT; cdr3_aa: CASSQLGVTNEKLFF
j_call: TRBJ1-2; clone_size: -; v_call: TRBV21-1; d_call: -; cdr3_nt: TGTGCCGACAGGGGTACCTATGGCTACACCTTC; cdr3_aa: CADRGTYGYTF
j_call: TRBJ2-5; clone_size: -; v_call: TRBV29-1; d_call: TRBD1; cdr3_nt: TGCAGCGTTGTCGCCGGGACAGGGGCTCCCCAGTACTTC; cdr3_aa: CSVVAGTGAPQYF
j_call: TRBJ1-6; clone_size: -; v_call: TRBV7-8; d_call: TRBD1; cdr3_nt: TGTGCCAGCAGCCGAGACAGGGTTGATTCACCCCTCCACTTT; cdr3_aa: CASSRDRVDSPLHF
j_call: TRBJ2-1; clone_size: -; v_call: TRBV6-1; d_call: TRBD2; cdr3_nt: TGTGCCAGCAGTGAAGTGGGGGGGGTGAATGAGCAGTTCTTC; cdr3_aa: CASSEVGGVNEQFF
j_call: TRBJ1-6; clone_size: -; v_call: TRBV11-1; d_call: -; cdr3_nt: TGTGCCAGCAGCTTAAAATTCGGGGGGTCACCCCTCCACTTT; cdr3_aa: CASSLKFGGSPLHF
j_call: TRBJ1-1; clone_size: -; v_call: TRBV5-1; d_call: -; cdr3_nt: TGCGCCAGCAGACAGCAACCCTTGAGGGGGACTGAAGCTTTCTTT; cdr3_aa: CASRQQPLRGTEAFF
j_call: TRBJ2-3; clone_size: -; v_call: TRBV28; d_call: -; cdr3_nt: TGTGCCAGCAGTTTGCCCGTAAACTTCGGAGATACGCAGTATTTT; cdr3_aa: CASSLPVNFGDTQYF
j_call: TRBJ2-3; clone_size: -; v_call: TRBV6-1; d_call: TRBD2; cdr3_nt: TGTGCCAGCAGTGGGGGACTAGCGGGAGTAAGCACAGATACGCAGTATTTT; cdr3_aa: CASSGGLAGVSTDTQYF
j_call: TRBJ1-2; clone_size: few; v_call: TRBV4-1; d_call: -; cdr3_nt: TGCGCCAGCAGCCAAGTCGGCAGGGCGGATGGCTACACCTTC; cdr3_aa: CASSQVGRADGYTF
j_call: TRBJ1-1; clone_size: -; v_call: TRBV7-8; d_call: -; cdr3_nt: TGTGCCAGCAGCTTAGCCGACGCGGTCCGGGGGTACACTGAAGCTTTCTTT; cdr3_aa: CASSLADAVRGYTEAFF
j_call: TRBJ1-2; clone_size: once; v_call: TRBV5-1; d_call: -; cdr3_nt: TGCGCCAGCAGCCCGGGGGGGACTAACTATGGCTACACCTTC; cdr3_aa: CASSPGGTNYGYTF
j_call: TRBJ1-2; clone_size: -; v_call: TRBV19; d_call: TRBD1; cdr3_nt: TGTGCCAGTAGTATTCCCTACGTCGGACAGGGGGTGTATGGCTACACCTTC; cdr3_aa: CASSIPYVGQGVYGYTF
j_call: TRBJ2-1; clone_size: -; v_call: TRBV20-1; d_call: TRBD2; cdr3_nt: TGCAGTGCTAGTACCGGCCTTAGCGGGTACAATGAGCAGTTCTTC; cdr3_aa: CSASTGLSGYNEQFF
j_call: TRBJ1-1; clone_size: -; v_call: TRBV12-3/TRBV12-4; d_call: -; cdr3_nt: TGTGCCAGCAGTTTCTCAGGGAACACTGAAGCTTTCTTT; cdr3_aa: CASSFSGNTEAFF
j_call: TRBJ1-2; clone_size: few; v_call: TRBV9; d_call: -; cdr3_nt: TGTGCCAGCAGCGTAGGGACAGCGGAGCTCGGCTACACCTTC; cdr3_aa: CASSVGTAELGYTF